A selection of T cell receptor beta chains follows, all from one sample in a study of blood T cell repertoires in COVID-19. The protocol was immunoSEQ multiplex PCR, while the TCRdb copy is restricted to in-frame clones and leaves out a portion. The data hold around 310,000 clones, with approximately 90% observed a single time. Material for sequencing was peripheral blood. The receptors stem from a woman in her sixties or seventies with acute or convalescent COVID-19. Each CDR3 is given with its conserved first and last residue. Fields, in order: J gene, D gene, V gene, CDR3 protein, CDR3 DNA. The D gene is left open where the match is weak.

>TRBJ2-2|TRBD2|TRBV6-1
CASSEIRAGVTGELFF
TGTGCCAGCAGTGAAATTAGGGCGGGAGTCACCGGGGAGCTGTTTTTT
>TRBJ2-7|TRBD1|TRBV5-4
CASSLDRGRSYEQYF
TGTGCCAGCAGCTTGGACAGGGGAAGGTCCTACGAGCAGTACTTC
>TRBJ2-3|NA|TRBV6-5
CASGWGRGSDTQYF
TGTGCCAGTGGGTGGGGCAGGGGATCGGATACGCAGTATTTT
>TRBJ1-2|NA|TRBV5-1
CASRRLTEPNYGYTF
TGCGCCAGCAGGAGACTGACAGAACCTAACTATGGCTACACCTTC
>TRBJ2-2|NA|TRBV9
CASSLNGGELFF
TGTGCCAGCAGCCTGAACGGCGGGGAGCTGTTTTTT
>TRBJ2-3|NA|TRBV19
CASSTREWGTDTQYF
TGTGCCAGTAGTACTCGGGAGTGGGGCACAGATACGCAGTATTTT
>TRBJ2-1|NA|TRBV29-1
CSVEDYSYNEQFF
TGCAGCGTTGAGGACTACTCCTACAATGAGCAGTTCTTC
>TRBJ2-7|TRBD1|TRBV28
CASSLPGTGHYEQYF
TGTGCCAGCAGTTTACCCGGGACAGGCCACTACGAGCAGTACTTC
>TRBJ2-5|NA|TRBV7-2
CASSLGIRFEETQYF
TGTGCCAGCAGCTTAGGTATACGGTTTGAGGAGACCCAGTACTTC
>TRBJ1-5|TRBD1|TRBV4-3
CASSQVADRGYSNQPQHF
TGCGCCAGCAGCCAAGTGGCCGACAGGGGCTATAGCAATCAGCCCCAGCATTTT